This TCR beta chain was documented in a study of shared clonotypes between healthy human individuals. At the level of the study: Per-donor plates numbered three CD4 naive, three CD4 memory, two CD8 naive and one CD8 memory.

There are 16 residues in the CDR3. V was pared by 5 bases and J by 1 base, with 12 bases between. Germline V gene data show CDR1 as SEHNR and CDR2 as FQNEAQ (reference sequence). Libraries were prepared by immunoSEQ multiplex PCR; TCRdb keeps only in-frame clonotypes and omits some of them. The sample holds some 1.5 million clones, approximately 98% seen once. The investigators split CD4+ cells into a CD45RA+ naive subset and a CD45RA-negative memory subset. As concerns this clone: Its cognate antigen is unknown.

Findings of the study overall: Generation probability values for non-shared clonotypes were lower than those for clonotypes shared by all four donors.

The specimen sequenced was naive CD4+ T cells sorted from blood. Subset indicated: CD45RA+ positively selected. The chain recombines TRBV7-9 with TRBJ2-6; D is uncertain. The TCR sequence derives from a man aged 30 to 45 in good health. CDR3: CASSTVMGSGANVLTF. The CDR3 nucleotides read TGTGCCAGCAGCACTGTTATGGGATCTGGGGCCAACGTCCTGACTTTC.